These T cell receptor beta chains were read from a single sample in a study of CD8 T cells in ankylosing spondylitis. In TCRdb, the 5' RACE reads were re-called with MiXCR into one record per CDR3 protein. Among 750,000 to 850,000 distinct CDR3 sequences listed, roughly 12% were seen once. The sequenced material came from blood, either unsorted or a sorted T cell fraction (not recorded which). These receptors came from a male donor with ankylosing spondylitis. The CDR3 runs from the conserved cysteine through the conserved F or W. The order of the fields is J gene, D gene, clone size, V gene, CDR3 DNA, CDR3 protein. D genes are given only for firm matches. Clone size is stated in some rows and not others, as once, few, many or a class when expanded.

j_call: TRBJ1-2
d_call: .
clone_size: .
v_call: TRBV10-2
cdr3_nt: TGCGCCAGCAGAGACAGCTATGGCTACACCTTC
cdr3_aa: CASRDSYGYTF

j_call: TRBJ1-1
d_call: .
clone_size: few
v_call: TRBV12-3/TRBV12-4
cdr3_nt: TGTGCCAGCAGTTTAAGAGTTTGGGGCACTGAAGCTTTCTTT
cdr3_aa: CASSLRVWGTEAFF

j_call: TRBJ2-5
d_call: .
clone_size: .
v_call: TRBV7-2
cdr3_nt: TGTGCCAGCAGCAAGGGGACCCGGGAGACCCAGTACTTC
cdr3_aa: CASSKGTRETQYF

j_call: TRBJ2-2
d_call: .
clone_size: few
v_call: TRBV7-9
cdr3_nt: TGTGCCAGCAGCTTATTGTACGCTACCGGGGAGCTGTTTTTT
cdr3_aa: CASSLLYATGELFF

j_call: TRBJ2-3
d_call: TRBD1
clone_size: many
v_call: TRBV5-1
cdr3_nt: TGCGCCAGCAGCTTGGAGGGGGCCGCTTACGATACGCAGTATTTT
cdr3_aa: CASSLEGAAYDTQYF

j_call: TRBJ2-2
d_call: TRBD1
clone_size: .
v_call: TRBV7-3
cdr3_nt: TGTGCCAGCAGCTTAATGTCAGGGGGCACCGGGGAGCTGTTTTTT
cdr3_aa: CASSLMSGGTGELFF

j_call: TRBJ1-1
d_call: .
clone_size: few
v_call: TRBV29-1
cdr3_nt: TGCAGCGTTGGCAGGGCGGACACTGAAGCTTTCTTT
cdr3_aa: CSVGRADTEAFF

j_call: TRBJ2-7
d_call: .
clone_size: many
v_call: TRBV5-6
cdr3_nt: TGTGCCAGCAGTTTCGGGAGCTCCTACGAGCAGTACTTC
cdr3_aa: CASSFGSSYEQYF

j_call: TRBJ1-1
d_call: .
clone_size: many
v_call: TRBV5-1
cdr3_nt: TGCGCCAGCAGCTTGACCCTAGCCCCTAGGTACACTGAAGCTTTCTTT
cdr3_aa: CASSLTLAPRYTEAFF

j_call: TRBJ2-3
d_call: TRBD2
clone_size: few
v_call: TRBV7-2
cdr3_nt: TGTGCCAGCAGCTTAAGGCGGGAGGGCCGTTCGGATACGCAGTATTTT
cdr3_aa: CASSLRREGRSDTQYF

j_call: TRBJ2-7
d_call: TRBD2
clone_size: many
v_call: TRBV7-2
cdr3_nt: TGTGCCAGCAGCCCCTCCGGCGGGGGCTCCTACGAGCAGTACTTC
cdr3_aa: CASSPSGGGSYEQYF

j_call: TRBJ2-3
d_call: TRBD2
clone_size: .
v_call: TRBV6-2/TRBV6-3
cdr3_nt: TGTGCCAGCAGCCAGGGACTAGCGGGAGCCGCAGATACGCAGTATTTT
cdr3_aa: CASSQGLAGAADTQYF

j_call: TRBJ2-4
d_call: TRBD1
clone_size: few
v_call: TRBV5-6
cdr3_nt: TGTGCCAGCAGCGAACTCTCCCAGGGGGACATTCAGTACTTC
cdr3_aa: CASSELSQGDIQYF

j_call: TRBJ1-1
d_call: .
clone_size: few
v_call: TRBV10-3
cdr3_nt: TGTGCCAACCGTGATCCCCTGAACACTGAAGCTTTCTTT
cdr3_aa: CANRDPLNTEAFF

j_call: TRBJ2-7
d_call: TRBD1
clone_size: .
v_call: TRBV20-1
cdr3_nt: TGCAGTGCTACCAACAGGGGATACCACGAGCAGTACTTC
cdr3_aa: CSATNRGYHEQYF

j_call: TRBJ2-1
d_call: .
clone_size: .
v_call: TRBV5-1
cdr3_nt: TGCGCCAGCAGCACTTTACGGGACGGCTCCTACAATGAGCAGTTCTTC
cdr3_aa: CASSTLRDGSYNEQFF

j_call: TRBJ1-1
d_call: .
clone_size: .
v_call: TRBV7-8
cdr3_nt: TGTGCCAGCAGCTTAGCTGGCAGGGATATTTACACCCTCAACACTGAAGCTTTCTTT
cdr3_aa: CASSLAGRDIYTLNTEAFF

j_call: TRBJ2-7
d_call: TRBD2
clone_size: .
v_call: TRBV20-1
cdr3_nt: TGCAGTGGGACGGGACTAGGGGAACGCGGGCAGTACTTC
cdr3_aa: CSGTGLGERGQYF

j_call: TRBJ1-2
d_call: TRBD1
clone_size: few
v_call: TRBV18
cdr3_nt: TGTGCCAGCTCACCACCCGACAGGGTCTATGGCTACACCTTC
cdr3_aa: CASSPPDRVYGYTF

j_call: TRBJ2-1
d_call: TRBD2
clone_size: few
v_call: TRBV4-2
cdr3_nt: TGTGCCAGCAGCCAAGATCTGGCTAGCGGGGCCAGCCGGTCCTACAATGAGCAGTTCTTC
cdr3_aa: CASSQDLASGASRSYNEQFF